This T cell receptor (beta chain) comes out of a study of blood T cell repertoires in COVID-19. The table lists this clone with a few counts. Some clones are missing from TCRdb's copy, which holds only in-frame ones; the method was immunoSEQ multiplex PCR. The profile shows fewer than 200,000 clones, roughly 82% of them singletons. The junction had 5 bases not matched to a gene; V was cut back by 3 bases and J by 8 bases. This CDR3 spans 15 amino acids. Germline-derived CDR1 and CDR2 are SNHLY and FYNNEI. This chain joins TRBV2 and TRBJ2-1, with 12 bases aligning to TRBD2. What was sequenced was peripheral blood. This TCR came from a woman aged 55-75 years with COVID-19, enrolled during active disease. CDR3 nucleotides: TGTGCCAGCAGTGAGACTAGCGGGAGTGAGTATGAGCAGTTCTTC. Its translation: CASSETSGSEYEQFF.